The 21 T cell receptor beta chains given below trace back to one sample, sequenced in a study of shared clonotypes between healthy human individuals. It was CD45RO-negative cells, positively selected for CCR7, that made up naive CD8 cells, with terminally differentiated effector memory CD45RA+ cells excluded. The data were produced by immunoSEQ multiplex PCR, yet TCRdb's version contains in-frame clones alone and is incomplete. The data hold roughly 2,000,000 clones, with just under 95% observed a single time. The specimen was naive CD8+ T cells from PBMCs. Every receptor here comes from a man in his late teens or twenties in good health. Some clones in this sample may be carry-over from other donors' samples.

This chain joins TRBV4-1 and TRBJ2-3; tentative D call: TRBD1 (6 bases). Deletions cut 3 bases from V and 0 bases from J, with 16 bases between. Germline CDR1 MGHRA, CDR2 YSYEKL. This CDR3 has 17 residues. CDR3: CASSHETGTPSTDTQYF. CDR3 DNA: TGCGCCAGCAGCCATGAAACCGGGACACCAAGCACAGATACGCAGTATTTT.

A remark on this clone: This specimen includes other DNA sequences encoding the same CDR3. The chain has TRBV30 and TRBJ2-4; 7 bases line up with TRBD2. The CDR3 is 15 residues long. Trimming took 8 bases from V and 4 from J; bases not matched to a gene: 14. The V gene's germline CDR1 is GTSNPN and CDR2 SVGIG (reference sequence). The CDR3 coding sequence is TGTGCCGGAAGTATTGGAGGGAGGGCTAAAAACATTCAGTACTTC. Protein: CAGSIGGRAKNIQYF.

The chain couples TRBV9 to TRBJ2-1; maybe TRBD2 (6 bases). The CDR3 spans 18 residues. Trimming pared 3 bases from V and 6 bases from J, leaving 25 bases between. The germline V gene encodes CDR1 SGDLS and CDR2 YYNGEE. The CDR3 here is CASSASGRSGSVFNEQFF. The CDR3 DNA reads TGTGCCAGCAGCGCTTCCGGGCGGAGCGGGTCAGTGTTCAATGAGCAGTTCTTC. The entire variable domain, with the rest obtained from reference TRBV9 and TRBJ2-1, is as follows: DSGVTQTPKHLITATGQRVTLRCSPRSGDLSVYWYQQSLDQGLQFLIQYYNGEERAKGNILERFSAQQFPDLHSELNLSSLELGDSALYFCASSASGRSGSVFNEQFFGPGTRLTVL.

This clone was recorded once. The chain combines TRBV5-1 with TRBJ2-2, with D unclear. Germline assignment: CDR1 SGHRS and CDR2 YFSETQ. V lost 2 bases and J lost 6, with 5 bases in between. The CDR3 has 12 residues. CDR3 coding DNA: TGCGCCAGCAGCTTCTTTGCCGGGGAGCTGTTTTTT. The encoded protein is CASSFFAGELFF. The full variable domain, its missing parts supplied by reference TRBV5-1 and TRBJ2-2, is KAGVTQTPRYLIKTRGQQVTLSCSPISGHRSVSWYQQTPGQGLQFLFEYFSETQRNKGNFPGRFSGRQFSNSRSEMNVSTLELGDSALYLCASSFFAGELFFGEGSRLTVL.

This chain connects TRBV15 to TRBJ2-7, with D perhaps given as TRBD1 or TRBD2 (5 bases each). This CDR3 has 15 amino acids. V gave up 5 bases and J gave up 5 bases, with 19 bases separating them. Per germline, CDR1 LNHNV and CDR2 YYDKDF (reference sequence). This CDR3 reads CATSFLGEGTHEQYF. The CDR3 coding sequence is TGTGCCACCAGCTTCCTAGGTGAAGGGACCCACGAGCAGTACTTC. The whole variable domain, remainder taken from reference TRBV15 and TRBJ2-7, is DAMVIQNPRYQVTQFGKPVTLSCSQTLNHNVMYWYQQKSSQAPKLLFHYYDKDFNNEADTPDNFQSRRPNTSFCFLDIRSPGLGDTAMYLCATSFLGEGTHEQYFGPGTRLTVT.

CDR3 sequence (DNA): TGCGCCAGCAATGGGGACGGACTAGCGGGAAGGTGGCAGTACTTC. Translation: CASNGDGLAGRWQYF. The chain joins TRBV10-1 to TRBJ2-7, with 12 bases matching TRBD2. The CDR3 covers 15 residues. Unmatched junction bases numbered 13, after V lost 7 bases and J lost 9 bases. Germline V gives CDR1 WNHNN, CDR2 SYGVQD (reference sequence).

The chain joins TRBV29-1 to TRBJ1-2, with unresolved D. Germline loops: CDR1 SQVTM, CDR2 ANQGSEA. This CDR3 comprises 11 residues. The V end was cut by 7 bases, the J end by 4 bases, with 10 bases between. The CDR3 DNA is TGCAGCGCGACCGTGATCTATGGCTACACCTTC. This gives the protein CSATVIYGYTF.

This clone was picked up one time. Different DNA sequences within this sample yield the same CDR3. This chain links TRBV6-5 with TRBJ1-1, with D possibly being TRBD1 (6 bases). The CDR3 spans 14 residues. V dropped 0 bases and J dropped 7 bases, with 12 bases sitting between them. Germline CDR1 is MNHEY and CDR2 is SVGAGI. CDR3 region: CASSYSTGAGEAFF. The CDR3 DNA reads TGTGCCAGCAGTTACTCGACGGGGGCGGGTGAAGCTTTCTTT.

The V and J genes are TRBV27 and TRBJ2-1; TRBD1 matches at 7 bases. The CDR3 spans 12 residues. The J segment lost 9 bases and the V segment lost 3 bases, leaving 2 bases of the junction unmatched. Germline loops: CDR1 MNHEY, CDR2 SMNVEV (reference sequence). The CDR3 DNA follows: TGTGCCAGCAGTTTTTGGACAGGTGAGCAGTTCTTC. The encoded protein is CASSFWTGEQFF.

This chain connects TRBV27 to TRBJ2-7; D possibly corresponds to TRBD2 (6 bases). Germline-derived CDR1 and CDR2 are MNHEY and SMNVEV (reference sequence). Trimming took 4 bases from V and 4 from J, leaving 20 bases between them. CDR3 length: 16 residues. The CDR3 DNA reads TGTGCCAGCAGTTCCCCCGCTCTAGGTGGGGGGTACGAGCAGTACTTC. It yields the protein CASSSPALGGGYEQYF.

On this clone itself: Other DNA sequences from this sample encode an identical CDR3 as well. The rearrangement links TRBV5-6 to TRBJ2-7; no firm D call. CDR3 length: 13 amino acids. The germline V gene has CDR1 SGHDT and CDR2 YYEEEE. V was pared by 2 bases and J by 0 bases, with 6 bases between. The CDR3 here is CASSLTDSYEQYF. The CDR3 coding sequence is TGTGCCAGCAGCTTAACGGACTCCTACGAGCAGTACTTC. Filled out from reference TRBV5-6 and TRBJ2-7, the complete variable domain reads DAGVTQSPTHLIKTRGQQVTLRCSPKSGHDTVSWYQQALGQGPQFIFQYYEEEERQRGNFPDRFSGHQFPNYSSELNVNALLLGDSALYLCASSLTDSYEQYFGPGTRLTVT.

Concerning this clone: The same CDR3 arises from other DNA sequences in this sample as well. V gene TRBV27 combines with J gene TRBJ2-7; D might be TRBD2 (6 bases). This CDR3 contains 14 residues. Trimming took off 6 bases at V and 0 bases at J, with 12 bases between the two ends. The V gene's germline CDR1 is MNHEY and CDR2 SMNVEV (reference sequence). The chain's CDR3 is CASSLGGFSYEQYF. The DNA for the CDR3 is TGTGCCAGCAGCCTTGGGGGGTTCTCCTACGAGCAGTACTTC.

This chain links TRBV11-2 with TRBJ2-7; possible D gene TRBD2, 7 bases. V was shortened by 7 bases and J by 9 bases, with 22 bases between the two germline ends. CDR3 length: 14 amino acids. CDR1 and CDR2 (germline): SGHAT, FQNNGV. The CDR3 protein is CASTSGGGGQRQYF. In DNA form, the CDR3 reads TGTGCCAGCACCTCGGGGGGCGGAGGGCAGCGGCAGTACTTC. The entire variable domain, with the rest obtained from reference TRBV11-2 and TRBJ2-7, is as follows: EAGVAQSPRYKIIEKRQSVAFWCNPISGHATLYWYQQILGQGPKLLIQFQNNGVVDDSQLPKDRFSAERLKGVDSTLKIQPAKLEDSAVYLCASTSGGGGQRQYFGPGTRLTVT.

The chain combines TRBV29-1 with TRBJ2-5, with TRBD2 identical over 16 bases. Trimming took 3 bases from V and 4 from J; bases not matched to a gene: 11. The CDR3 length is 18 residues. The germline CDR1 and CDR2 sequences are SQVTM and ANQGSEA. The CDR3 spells CSVEALGLAGGRVETQYF. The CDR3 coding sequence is TGCAGCGTTGAGGCCCTGGGACTAGCGGGAGGGAGAGTAGAGACCCAGTACTTC.

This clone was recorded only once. The DNA for the CDR3 is TGCAGCGTTGAAGGTCAGGGGGCCTACGGGGAGCTGTTTTTT. Its protein is CSVEGQGAYGELFF. This chain joins TRBV29-1 and TRBJ2-2, with 8 bases matching TRBD1. V shed 1 base, J shed 7 bases, and the junction held 5 bases outside the gene matches. The CDR3 runs 14 residues. CDR1 SQVTM and CDR2 ANQGSEA come from the germline V gene.

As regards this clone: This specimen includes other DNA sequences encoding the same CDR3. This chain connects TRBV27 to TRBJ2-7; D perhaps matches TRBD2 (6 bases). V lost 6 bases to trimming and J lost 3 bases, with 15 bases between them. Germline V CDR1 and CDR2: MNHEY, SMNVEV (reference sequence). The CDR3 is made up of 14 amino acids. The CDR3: CASSPRGGHYEQYF. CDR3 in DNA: TGTGCCAGCAGCCCCCGGGGAGGCCACTACGAGCAGTACTTC.

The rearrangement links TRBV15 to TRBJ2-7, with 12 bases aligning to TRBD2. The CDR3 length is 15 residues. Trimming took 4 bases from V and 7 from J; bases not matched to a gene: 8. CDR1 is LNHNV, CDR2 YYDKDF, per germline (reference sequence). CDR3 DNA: TGTGCCACCAGCACTAGGACTAGCGGGACTGGGGAGCAGTACTTC. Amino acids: CATSTRTSGTGEQYF.

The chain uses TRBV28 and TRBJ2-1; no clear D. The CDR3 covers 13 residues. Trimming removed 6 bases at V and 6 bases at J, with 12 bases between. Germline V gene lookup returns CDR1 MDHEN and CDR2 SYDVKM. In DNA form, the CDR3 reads TGTGCCAGCAGGACGGCCGGCTCCAATGAGCAGTTCTTC. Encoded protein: CASRTAGSNEQFF.

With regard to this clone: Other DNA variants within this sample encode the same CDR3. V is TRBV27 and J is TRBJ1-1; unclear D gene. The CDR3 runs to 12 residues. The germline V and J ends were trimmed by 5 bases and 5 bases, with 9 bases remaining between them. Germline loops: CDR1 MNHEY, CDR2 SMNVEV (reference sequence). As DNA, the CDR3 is TGTGCCAGCAGTGAGGGAGGGACTGAAGCTTTCTTT. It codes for CASSEGGTEAFF.

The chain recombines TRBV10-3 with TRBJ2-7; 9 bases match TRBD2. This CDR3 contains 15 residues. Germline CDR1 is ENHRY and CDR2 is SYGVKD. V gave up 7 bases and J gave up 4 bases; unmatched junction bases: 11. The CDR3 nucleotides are TGTGCCATCACCGCCGGTAGCGGGAGTATTTACGAGCAGTACTTC. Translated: CAITAGSGSIYEQYF.

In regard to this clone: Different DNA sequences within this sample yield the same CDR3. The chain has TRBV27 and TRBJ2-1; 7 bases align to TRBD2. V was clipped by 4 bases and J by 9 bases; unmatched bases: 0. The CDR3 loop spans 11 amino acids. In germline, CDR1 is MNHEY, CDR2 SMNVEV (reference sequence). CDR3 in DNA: TGTGCCAGCAGTTCTAGCGGTGAGCAGTTCTTC. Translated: CASSSSGEQFF.